The clone carrying this T cell receptor beta chain has ten or more counts. TCRdb redid the calling of the 5' RACE reads with MiXCR, one entry per CDR3 protein. The data contain about 82,000 distinct CDR3 sequences, approximately 4.8% of them singletons. This entry comes from a study of T cells of healthy individuals. This CDR3 has 12 residues. Germline CDR1 reads MNHNS; CDR2 reads SASEGT. V was trimmed by 7 bases and J by 1 base, leaving 7 bases between them. The chain is built from TRBV6-1 and TRBJ1-1; D remains unclear. The TCR comes from a female donor in good health. The CDR3 DNA is TGTGCCAGCACCGTGTGGAACACTGAAGCTTTCTTT. This codes for CASTVWNTEAFF.